Each of the 21 T cell receptor beta chains below was sequenced from the same sample in a study of cytomegalovirus exposure and HLA in healthy donors. PCR was performed using 60 Vbeta and 13 Jbeta primers. Sequencing used immunoSEQ multiplex PCR; TCRdb keeps in-frame clones, though not all of them. This table holds approximately 50,000 clones, around 85% found once. Sequences were obtained from PBMCs. The receptors were sampled from a boy between 10 and 17 years old in good health and CMV-seropositive.

The V call is TRBV7-3, the J call TRBJ2-7; a weak D match, TRBD2 (5 bases). CDR3 size: 13 residues. Trimming shortened V by 5 bases and J by 2 bases, and 10 bases separated the two germline ends. Germline CDR1 is SGHTA and CDR2 is FQGTGA. CDR3 DNA: TGTGCCAGCAGCCCCGGGGAACCCTACGAGCAGTACTTC. Translating it yields CASSPGEPYEQYF.

V and J are TRBV9 and TRBJ2-3, with D unresolved. Germline CDR1 and CDR2: SGDLS and YYNGEE. The V and J ends lost 3 bases and 4 bases respectively, with 6 bases between them. This CDR3 comprises 12 residues. The CDR3 reads CASSAPPDTQYF. For the CDR3, the DNA is TGTGCCAGCAGCGCCCCTCCAGATACGCAGTATTTT. Complete variable domain (other parts from reference TRBV9 and TRBJ2-3): DSGVTQTPKHLITATGQRVTLRCSPRSGDLSVYWYQQSLDQGLQFLIQYYNGEERAKGNILERFSAQQFPDLHSELNLSSLELGDSALYFCASSAPPDTQYFGPGTRLTVL.

The chain combines TRBV19 with TRBJ2-7, with no clear D. The CDR3 loop spans 12 amino acids. V was shortened by 4 bases and J by 7 bases, with 11 bases between the two germline ends. Germline V lookup: CDR1 LNHDA, CDR2 SQIVND (reference sequence). The CDR3 reads CASSTLLGEQYF. CDR3 DNA sequence: TGTGCCAGTAGTACCCTCCTCGGTGAGCAGTACTTC.

The CDR3 DNA reads TGCGCCAGCTCACAAGAAATGAACACTGAAGCTTTCTTT. It codes for CASSQEMNTEAFF. The rearrangement links TRBV5-1 to TRBJ1-1; D not resolved. Germline CDR1 SGHRS, CDR2 YFSETQ. The CDR3 length is 13 residues. Trimming removed 7 bases at V and 0 bases at J, with 10 bases between. Full variable domain (outside the CDR3, taken from reference TRBV5-1 and TRBJ1-1): KAGVTQTPRYLIKTRGQQVTLSCSPISGHRSVSWYQQTPGQGLQFLFEYFSETQRNKGNFPGRFSGRQFSNSRSEMNVSTLELGDSALYLCASSQEMNTEAFFGQGTRLTVV.

In DNA form, the CDR3 reads TGTGCCAGCAGTTATAGAGCCGCCACTGAAGCTTTCTTT. It is translated as CASSYRAATEAFF. This chain links TRBV6-5 with TRBJ1-1, with D hard to call. The length of the CDR3 is 13 residues. CDR1 MNHEY and CDR2 SVGAGI come from the germline V gene. Between the trimmed V and J ends, which lost 3 bases and 4 bases, there was a span of 9 bases.

The chain couples TRBV5-1 to TRBJ2-5, with 7 bases that match TRBD2. The DNA end lines up better with TRBJ2-7; the J call may be wrong. The CDR3 sequence is 20 residues long. Germline V gene lookup returns CDR1 SGHRS and CDR2 YFSETQ. CDR3 bases: TGCGCCAGCAGCTTGGCCGTGCGTGTAGCGGGCATGCTACCCTCCTACGAGCAGTACTTC. Amino acid sequence: CASSLAVRVAGMLPSYEQYF.

This chain links TRBV7-8 with TRBJ1-4; possibly TRBD1 for D (6 bases). The CDR3 length is 14 residues. Germline lookup yields CDR1 SGHVS and CDR2 FQNEAQ. The V gene lost 3 bases and the J gene lost 4 bases, with 9 bases spanning the gap. The CDR3 nucleotides read TGTGCCAGCAGCTTCTACAGGGATAATGAAAAACTGTTTTTT. Translating gives CASSFYRDNEKLFF.

This clone was picked up a small number of times. The rearrangement uses TRBV5-3 and TRBJ1-2; the match to TRBD1 covers 8 bases. TRBV5-3 is an ORF for which the function is uncertain. Trimming removed 0 bases from V and 8 bases from J; junction bases left unmatched: 12. This CDR3 comprises 16 residues. Written as DNA, the CDR3 is TGTGCCAGAAGCTTGGCCGTCAGGGGGCGCTTGGGGGGCTACACCTTC. Translation gives CARSLAVRGRLGGYTF.

This clone was found once. CDR3 in amino acids: CASSSYRGTEAFF. CDR3 DNA sequence: TGTGCCAGTAGTAGCTACAGGGGAACTGAAGCTTTCTTT. This chain links TRBV19 with TRBJ1-1; TRBD1 matches at 7 bases. CDR1 is LNHDA and CDR2 is SQIVND in the germline V gene (reference sequence). The CDR3 contains 13 residues. Losses at the gene ends were 4 bases for V and 5 bases for J; bases not matched to a gene: 4. Full variable domain (outside the CDR3, taken from reference TRBV19 and TRBJ1-1): DGGITQSPKYLFRKEGQNVTLSCEQNLNHDAMYWYRQDPGQGLRLIYYSQIVNDFQKGDIAEGYSVSREKKESFPLTVTSAQKNPTAFYLCASSSYRGTEAFFGQGTRLTVV.

The chain links TRBV10-3 to TRBJ2-3, with D unresolved. V shed 6 bases and J shed 2 bases, with 15 bases lying between them. CDR3 length: 15 amino acids. The germline gives CDR1 ENHRY, CDR2 SYGVKD. In nucleotides, the CDR3 is TGTGCCATCAGCTCAGGTGGCTGGGCCACAGATACGCAGTATTTT. It codes for CAISSGGWATDTQYF.

This chain uses TRBV7-9 with TRBJ2-1; D gene ambiguous. The germline V gene encodes CDR1 SEHNR and CDR2 FQNEAQ (reference sequence). This CDR3 is built from 13 residues. V gave up 5 bases and J gave up 12 bases, with 17 bases separating them. CDR3 amino acids: CASSPPPRRPQFF. CDR3 sequence (DNA): TGTGCCAGCAGCCCGCCCCCGAGGCGGCCGCAGTTCTTC.

V gene TRBV11-2 combines with J gene TRBJ2-2, with D possibly matching TRBD2 (5 bases). The CDR3 runs 16 residues. V was shortened by 0 bases and J by 6 bases, with 14 bases between the two germline ends. CDR1 and CDR2 (germline): SGHAT, FQNNGV. The CDR3 DNA sequence: TGTGCCAGCAGCTTAGAAACTAGTAGGTTTGCCGGGGAGCTGTTTTTT. Protein: CASSLETSRFAGELFF.

About this clone itself: Its ends do not fully match the called genes, so a read error is possible. This same CDR3 is encoded by further DNA sequences in the sample. This chain's CDR3 is CASRFRPSSYNEQFF. The DNA for the CDR3 is TGTGCCAGCAGATTCAGGCCAAGCTCCTACAATGAGCAGTTCTTC. The V and J genes are TRBV5-1 and TRBJ2-1; unclear D gene. The CDR3 consists of 15 residues. Germline values: CDR1 SGHRS, CDR2 YFSETQ. The whole variable domain, filled in from reference TRBV5-1 and TRBJ2-1, reads KAGVTQTPRYLIKTRGQQVTLSCSPISGHRSVSWYQQTPGQGLQFLFEYFSETQRNKGNFPGRFSGRQFSNSRSEMNVSTLELGDSALYLCASRFRPSSYNEQFFGPGTRLTVL.

The V gene is TRBV4-1, the J gene TRBJ2-7, with TRBD2 matching over 7 bases. This CDR3 is built from 14 residues. Trimming cost V 6 bases and J 0 bases; bases outside gene matches: 5. Per the germline V gene, CDR1 is MGHRA and CDR2 is YSYEKL. CDR3 DNA: TGCGCCAGCAGTCCTCTAGCGGACTCCTACGAGCAGTACTTC. Protein sequence: CASSPLADSYEQYF.

The V and J genes are TRBV13 and TRBJ2-1; 8 bases are shared with TRBD1. The germline gives CDR1 PRHDT, CDR2 FYEKMQ (reference sequence). Losses at the gene ends were 0 bases for V and 5 bases for J; bases not matched to a gene: 3. The CDR3 has 15 amino acids. CDR3 residues: CASSLGDRVNNEQFF. The CDR3 DNA is TGTGCCAGCAGCTTAGGGGACAGGGTAAACAATGAGCAGTTCTTC.

This clone has a handful of counts. This chain connects TRBV18 to TRBJ2-1, with D possibly TRBD1 on 5 matching bases. V lost 3 bases and J lost 12, with 12 bases in between. The CDR3 contains 12 residues. Looked up from germline, CDR1 is KGHSH and CDR2 is LQKENI. CDR3 sequence: CASSPREGVQFF. The CDR3 region has the DNA TGTGCCAGCTCACCGCGCGAAGGGGTGCAGTTCTTC.

The chain combines TRBV14 with TRBJ2-5; TRBD2 matches 7 bases. The germline CDR1 and CDR2 sequences are SGHDN and FVKESK. There are 15 residues in the CDR3. V shed 1 base and J 2 bases; nucleotides not matched to a gene: 4. The CDR3 region has the DNA TGTGCCAGCAGCCAAGTGGGGCGGGAGCAAGAGACCCAGTACTTC. It codes for CASSQVGREQETQYF. The variable domain in full, completed from reference TRBV14 and TRBJ2-5, reads EAGVTQFPSHSVIEKGQTVTLRCDPISGHDNLYWYRRVMGKEIKFLLHFVKESKQDESGMPNNRFLAERTGGTYSTLKVQPAELEDSGVYFCASSQVGREQETQYFGPGTRLLVL.

This clone was recorded only once. V gene TRBV2 combines with J gene TRBJ2-2, with TRBD1 as a possible D gene (5 bases). V lost 1 base and J lost 3, with 6 bases in between. The V gene's germline CDR1 is SNHLY and CDR2 FYNNEI. This CDR3 region has 14 residues. DNA for the CDR3: TGTGCCAGCAGTGAAGACAGGTACACCGGGGAGCTGTTTTTT. This translates into CASSEDRYTGELFF.

V usage is TRBV27 and J usage is TRBJ1-6; 11 bases fit TRBD1. Per the germline V gene, CDR1 is MNHEY and CDR2 is SMNVEV (reference sequence). This CDR3 has 15 residues. J was trimmed by 9 bases and V by 3 bases; bases with no gene match: 4. This CDR3 reads CASSFGQGASSPLHF. The CDR3 DNA reads as TGTGCCAGCAGTTTCGGACAGGGGGCCAGTTCACCCCTCCACTTT.

The chain recombines TRBV5-4 with TRBJ2-7; perhaps TRBD1 as D (6 bases). The CDR3 totals 16 residues. V was trimmed by 2 bases and J by 4 bases, leaving 19 bases between them. Germline-derived CDR1 and CDR2 are SGHNT and YYREEE (reference sequence). The CDR3 here is CASSFGLGQNFYEQYF. In nucleotides, the CDR3 is TGTGCCAGCAGCTTTGGTTTAGGACAGAATTTTTACGAGCAGTACTTC. Complete variable domain (other parts from reference TRBV5-4 and TRBJ2-7): ETGVTQSPTHLIKTRGQQVTLRCSSQSGHNTVSWYQQALGQGPQFIFQYYREEENGRGNFPPRFSGLQFPNYSSELNVNALELDDSALYLCASSFGLGQNFYEQYFGPGTRLTVT.

The genes are TRBV14 and TRBJ1-6; no clear D. Germline lookup yields CDR1 SGHDN and CDR2 FVKESK. Trimming cost V 5 bases and J 8 bases, with 13 bases left between them. The CDR3 length is 14 residues. CDR3 DNA: TGTGCCAGCAGCTCCGGGAGAAGCTATTCACCCCTCCACTTT. This translates into CASSSGRSYSPLHF.